A single T cell receptor (beta chain) is shown here with its context. Its antigen is currently unknown. The entry originates in a study of T cells in localized non-small cell lung cancer. Study conclusions and caveats: The appearance of a median about 62 of the top 100 tumor clones was seen in adjacent lung. Clonality of T cells reached its maximum in uninvolved adjacent lung, surpassing tumor. Blood T cell density predicted longer survival; adjacent-lung clonality, shorter. Heterogeneity is still possible, as just one tumor region was sequenced.

CDR1 is MNHNY, CDR2 SVGAGI, per germline (reference sequence). The CDR3 length is 16 residues. Germline trimming cut 7 bases from V and 0 bases from J; bases unmatched to any gene: 9. Sequencing was performed with immunoSEQ multiplex PCR; in TCRdb, only in-frame clones are kept and a portion is missing. The table lists about 15,000 clones, around 85% of them singletons. Sequenced material: peripheral blood, taken before any cancer treatment. The chain combines TRBV6-6 with TRBJ2-4, with TRBD2 identical over 7 bases. The sequence was obtained from a woman aged 35 to 70 with stage I lung adenocarcinoma. The CDR3 sequence is CASTYPGGLAKNIQYF. The CDR3, as DNA: TGTGCCAGCACCTATCCGGGGGGACTAGCCAAAAACATTCAGTACTTC.